The source of this T cell receptor (beta chain) is a study of T-cell memory formation after mild COVID-19. Study at large: The two donors had largely donor-specific TCR clusters.

A 5'RACE reaction primed in the constant segment made cDNA libraries of TCR alpha and TCR beta, and these carried sample barcodes and UMIs. TCRdb passed the 5' RACE reads through MiXCR, listing each CDR3 protein once. In the table there are about 430,000 distinct CDR3 sequences, roughly 26% of which are singletons. The receptor was derived from an adult woman who had mild COVID-19 (a few samples of this study predate the infection). Cell type and time point are not known. The sequencing input was PBMCs or a T cell subset sorted from them (not recorded which).

The chain's CDR3 is CSGRETFQETQYF. The CDR3, as DNA: TGCAGCGGGAGGGAGACCTTTCAAGAGACCCAGTACTTC. The chain employs TRBV29-1 and TRBJ2-5, with a possible D match to TRBD2 (6 bases). Germline V lookup: CDR1 SQVTM, CDR2 ANQGSEA. The CDR3 extends over 13 amino acids. The V gene lost 7 bases and the J gene lost 2 bases, with 14 bases spanning the gap.